The 28 T cell receptor beta chains below come from one sample, sequenced in a study of Ad26.COV2.S vaccination and SARS-CoV-2 variants. Treatment noted: roughly 20 received Ad26.COV2.S at low or high dose, single or two shots; about 5 received placebo; per-sample allocation not given. After the first vaccine or placebo injection, samples were drawn on day 63. The assay was immunoSEQ multiplex PCR, and TCRdb's table has in-frame clones only and misses some. Among around 450,000 clones, roughly 90% were seen once, and the ten largest hold around 3.6%. The sequencing here drew on peripheral blood, taken in a trial of Ad26.COV2.S vaccine versus placebo. The receptors derive from a person between 18 and 59 years old who received the Ad26.COV2.S COVID-19 vaccine or a placebo.

The chain is built from TRBV6-5 and TRBJ2-7, with TRBD1 matching over 8 bases. The V gene end was trimmed by 4 bases and the J gene end by 7 bases; junction bases not matched to a gene: 12. Germline-derived CDR1 and CDR2 are MNHEY and SVGAGI. The CDR3 runs to 15 residues. The CDR3 region is CASSFANGQGEEQYF. The DNA for the CDR3 is TGTGCCAGCAGTTTCGCAAATGGACAGGGCGAGGAGCAGTACTTC.

The V call is TRBV1, the J call TRBJ2-5; the table gives TRBD1 as D, unverified against the DNA. TRBV1 represents a pseudogene. The CDR3 length is 14 residues. The CDR3 is CTSSPPERGETQYF. CDR3 nucleotides: TGCACCAGCAGCCCTCCTGAGAGGGGGGAGACCCAGTACTTC.

This chain uses TRBV12-3 or TRBV12-4 with TRBJ2-1; no reliable D call. This CDR3 is 13 amino acids long. Between the trimmed V and J ends, which lost 3 bases and 9 bases, there was a span of 12 bases. CDR3 nucleotide sequence: TGTGCCAGCAGTTTGGCCCCCATGACTGAGCAGTTCTTC. It translates to CASSLAPMTEQFF.

The J gene is TRBJ2-7, the V gene TRBV19, with TRBD1 matching 10 bases. V was pared by 6 bases and J by 2 bases, with 7 bases of the junction left unmatched. Germline V gene data show CDR1 as LNHDA and CDR2 as SQIVND (reference sequence). The CDR3 runs 15 residues. The CDR3 DNA sequence: TGTGCCAGTAGGAACCGGGACAGGGGACCCTACGAGCAGTACTTC. Translated, it gives CASRNRDRGPYEQYF.

This clone occurred once. The rearrangement uses TRBV5-4 and TRBJ2-5; 8 nucleotides line up with TRBD2. The CDR3 totals 17 residues. Germline lookup yields CDR1 SGHNT and CDR2 YYREEE (reference sequence). V trimming: 1 base; J trimming: 5 bases; junction bases outside the gene matches: 13. CDR3 nucleotide sequence: TGTGCCAGCAGCTTGACCGGTAGCGGGACGTCCGGGGAGACCCAGTACTTC. Encoded protein: CASSLTGSGTSGETQYF.

This clone has just one count. V gene TRBV11-2 combines with J gene TRBJ1-1; D not certain. V was shortened by 7 bases and J by 0 bases, with 9 bases between the two germline ends. This CDR3 has 13 amino acids. Germline V gene sequence: CDR1 SGHAT, CDR2 FQNNGV. The CDR3 region is CASTISMNTEAFF. CDR3 coding DNA: TGTGCCAGCACCATCAGTATGAACACTGAAGCTTTCTTT.

This clone was observed a handful of times. The V and J genes are TRBV30 and TRBJ1-6; no clear D. Trimming shortened V by 1 base and J by 7 bases, and 11 bases separated the two germline ends. The CDR3 runs 14 residues. The germline V gene encodes CDR1 GTSNPN and CDR2 SVGIG (reference sequence). CDR3 sequence (DNA): TGTGCCTGGAGTGGGGCCATGGGAAATTCACCCCTCCACTTT. Amino acid sequence: CAWSGAMGNSPLHF.

The chain uses TRBV7-2 and TRBJ1-1, with 10 bases aligning to TRBD1. Trimming took 5 bases from V and 5 from J; bases not matched to a gene: 8. CDR1 is SGHTA and CDR2 is FQGNSA in the germline V gene. The CDR3 contains 15 residues. As DNA, the CDR3 is TGTGCCAGCAGCCCAATCCGGGACAGGGGAACTGAAGCTTTCTTT. This sequence encodes CASSPIRDRGTEAFF. Drawing the rest from reference TRBV7-2 and TRBJ1-1, the complete variable domain is GAGVSQSPSNKVTEKGKDVELRCDPISGHTALYWYRQSLGQGLEFLIYFQGNSAPDKSGLPSDRFSAERTGGSVSTLTIQRTQQEDSAVYLCASSPIRDRGTEAFFGQGTRLTVV.

The chain is built from TRBV9 and TRBJ2-7; tentative D call: TRBD1 (6 bases). This CDR3 spans 14 amino acids. Germline V CDR1 and CDR2: SGDLS, YYNGEE. V lost 4 bases to trimming and J lost 0 bases, with 11 bases between them. CDR3 in amino acids: CASSPQDSSYEQYF. The CDR3 DNA reads as TGTGCCAGCAGCCCCCAGGACAGCTCCTACGAGCAGTACTTC.

This clone was counted once. This chain links TRBV7-6 with TRBJ1-2; no definite D call. Per germline, CDR1 SGHVS and CDR2 FNYEAQ. V was clipped by 1 base and J by 4 bases, with 10 bases between them. The CDR3 consists of 14 residues. CDR3 amino acids: CASSLDQARYGYTF. The DNA of the CDR3 is TGTGCCAGCAGCTTAGACCAGGCGCGCTATGGCTACACCTTC. The full variable domain, in which reference TRBV7-6 and TRBJ1-2 provide the parts outside the CDR3, is GAGVSQSPRYKVTKRGQDVALRCDPISGHVSLYWYRQALGQGPEFLTYFNYEAQQDKSGLPNDRFSAERPEGSISTLTIQRTEQRDSAMYRCASSLDQARYGYTFGSGTRLTVV.

This clone showed up just once. V and J are TRBV7-3 and TRBJ2-7; no firm D call. Germline CDR1 is SGHTA and CDR2 is FQGTGA. The CDR3 contains 14 residues. V lost 1 base and J 2 bases, leaving 9 bases between the germline ends. The CDR3 here is CASSLRRYPYEQYF. CDR3 bases: TGTGCCAGCAGCTTAAGGCGGTACCCCTACGAGCAGTACTTC.

Comments on this clone: This specimen includes other DNA sequences encoding the same CDR3. The chain has TRBV5-1 and TRBJ1-2; 7 bases line up with TRBD1. Germline assignment: CDR1 SGHRS and CDR2 YFSETQ. The J segment lost 3 bases and the V segment lost 4 bases, leaving 3 bases of the junction unmatched. This CDR3 has 13 amino acids. In DNA, the CDR3 is TGCGCCAGCAGCCTAGGGACAGACTATGGCTACACCTTC. Its translation is CASSLGTDYGYTF.

This chain links TRBV9 with TRBJ1-3, with TRBD1 matching over 8 bases. This CDR3 spans 16 amino acids. The V gene's germline CDR1 is SGDLS and CDR2 YYNGEE. V trimming: 4 bases; J trimming: 0 bases; junction bases outside the gene matches: 6. The CDR3 reads CASSSTGALSGNTIYF. The CDR3 DNA sequence: TGTGCCAGCAGCTCGACAGGGGCTCTCTCTGGAAACACCATATATTTT.

The chain couples TRBV11-2 to TRBJ1-5, with 7 bases that match TRBD1. Unmatched junction bases numbered 8, after V lost 6 bases and J lost 6 bases. The CDR3 is made up of 14 amino acids. Germline-derived CDR1 and CDR2 are SGHAT and FQNNGV. The DNA for the CDR3 is TGTGCCAGCAGGGGTACAGGGGACGCTCAGCCCCAGCATTTT. The encoded protein is CASRGTGDAQPQHF.

This clone was detected once. The rearrangement links TRBV2 to TRBJ2-7; 9 bases map to TRBD1. The germline gives CDR1 SNHLY, CDR2 FYNNEI. The ends lost 10 bases at V and 3 bases at J; junction bases unmatched: 19. CDR3 length: 17 residues. As DNA, the CDR3 is TGTGCCACTTCGATACCGGGACAGGGTGTCACTGACTACGAGCAGTACTTC. Its protein product is CATSIPGQGVTDYEQYF.

This clone occurred once. The chain employs TRBV15 and TRBJ2-5, with D perhaps matching TRBD1 (5 bases). Germline V lookup: CDR1 LNHNV, CDR2 YYDKDF (reference sequence). V was pared by 1 base and J by 5 bases, with 14 bases between. This CDR3 contains 15 residues. CDR3: CATSRAWGKEETQYF. The CDR3 coding sequence is TGTGCCACCAGCAGAGCCTGGGGCAAGGAGGAGACCCAGTACTTC.

CDR3 loop: CASSFLAAYEQYF. The CDR3 DNA reads TGTGCCAGCAGTTTCCTGGCGGCCTACGAGCAGTACTTC. The J gene is TRBJ2-7, the V gene TRBV12-3 or TRBV12-4; unclear D gene. This CDR3 contains 13 residues. V shed 3 bases and J shed 2 bases, with 8 bases lying between them.

This chain joins TRBV6-2 or TRBV6-3 and TRBJ1-1, with D hard to call. Deletions cut 6 bases from V and 1 base from J, with 9 bases between. This CDR3 is built from 13 residues. Germline V gene lookup returns CDR1 MNHEY and CDR2 SVGEGT. CDR3 amino acids: CASRYRANTEAFF. CDR3 nucleotide sequence: TGTGCCAGCAGATACAGAGCGAACACTGAAGCTTTCTTT.

V is TRBV30 and J is TRBJ1-1, with D maybe TRBD1 (5 bases). Trimming stripped 0 bases from V and 0 bases from J, with 17 bases between. CDR3 length equals 17 residues. Germline assignment: CDR1 GTSNPN and CDR2 SVGIG (reference sequence). CDR3 nucleotides: TGTGCCTGGAGTGTGGGACCCGAGGGGTATATGAACACTGAAGCTTTCTTT. It codes for CAWSVGPEGYMNTEAFF.

The genes are TRBV29-1 and TRBJ1-1, with TRBD1 as a possible D gene (5 bases). Per germline, CDR1 SQVTM and CDR2 ANQGSEA. CDR3 length: 14 residues. V lost 3 bases to trimming and J lost 6 bases, with 17 bases between them. The DNA of the CDR3 is TGCAGCGTTGACTCGCGGGGGGAAGAGTCTGAAGCTTTCTTT. Amino acid sequence: CSVDSRGEESEAFF.

The chain links TRBV7-9 to TRBJ1-2; TRBD1 matches at 8 bases. The germline CDR1 and CDR2 sequences are SEHNR and FQNEAQ (reference sequence). Trimming took 5 bases from V and 8 from J; bases not matched to a gene: 16. The length of the CDR3 is 16 residues. CDR3 bases: TGTGCCAGCAGCCAGGGACAGGACGCAGGGGCTGGGGGCTACACCTTC. Amino acid sequence: CASSQGQDAGAGGYTF.

V is TRBV11-3 and J is TRBJ2-1; no reliable D call. V lost 5 bases to trimming and J lost 3 bases, with 5 bases between them. The germline V gene has CDR1 SGHNT and CDR2 YENEEA. The CDR3 totals 12 residues. The CDR3 bases are TGTGCCAGCAGCCTCAACTACAATGAGCAGTTCTTC. This encodes CASSLNYNEQFF.

The chain carries TRBV7-3 and TRBJ2-1; 9 nucleotides match TRBD2. Germline loops: CDR1 SGHTA, CDR2 FQGTGA. The CDR3 contains 16 residues. Trimming at V came to 1 base and at J to 3 bases, leaving 4 bases not matched to a gene. CDR3 in amino acids: CASSLNLAGDYNEQFF. Written as DNA, the CDR3 is TGTGCCAGCAGCTTAAATTTAGCGGGGGACTACAATGAGCAGTTCTTC.

The chain has TRBV5-1 and TRBJ2-3, with D perhaps matching TRBD1 (5 bases). CDR3 size: 16 residues. The V and J ends lost 1 base and 2 bases respectively, with 14 bases between them. CDR1 and CDR2 (germline): SGHRS, YFSETQ. Here the CDR3 reads CASSLSTGEFTDTQYF. The CDR3 region has the DNA TGCGCCAGCAGCTTGAGCACAGGAGAATTCACAGATACGCAGTATTTT.

This clone came up once. V is TRBV12-3 or TRBV12-4 and J is TRBJ1-2; D perhaps matches TRBD1 (5 bases). The CDR3 spans 13 residues. Trimming stripped 6 bases from V and 9 bases from J, with 17 bases between. CDR3 amino acids: CASSRSGRPSYTF. CDR3 nucleotides: TGTGCCAGCAGCCGATCAGGGCGGCCGAGCTACACCTTC.

The rearrangement links TRBV28 to TRBJ2-5; 10 nucleotides align to TRBD2. Germline V lookup: CDR1 MDHEN, CDR2 SYDVKM. Trimming removed 5 bases from V and 2 bases from J; junction bases left unmatched: 14. The CDR3 runs 18 residues. CDR3 sequence: CASSPPPKLAGSQETQYF. CDR3 nucleotides: TGTGCCAGCAGTCCCCCCCCCAAACTAGCGGGGAGTCAAGAGACCCAGTACTTC.

The count of this clone is one. The rearrangement links TRBV15 to TRBJ2-3; D possibly uses TRBD1 or TRBD2 (6 bases each). From germline, CDR1 is LNHNV and CDR2 YYDKDF (reference sequence). The CDR3 is 15 residues long. The V gene lost 8 bases and the J gene lost 3 bases, with 18 bases spanning the gap. The CDR3 sequence: CATSFVGGRTDTQYF. CDR3 sequence (DNA): TGTGCCACCTCCTTCGTGGGGGGCCGGACAGATACGCAGTATTTT.

This sequence joins TRBV6-2 or TRBV6-3 and TRBJ2-1, with 9 nucleotides matching TRBD2. CDR1 and CDR2 (germline): MNHEY, SVGEGT. There are 16 residues in the CDR3. The V gene end was trimmed by 4 bases and the J gene end by 5 bases; junction bases not matched to a gene: 9. DNA of the CDR3: TGTGCCAGCAGTTTCCCTTTAGCGGGGGCGGACAATGAGCAGTTCTTC. Its protein is CASSFPLAGADNEQFF.